The source of this T cell receptor (beta chain) is a study of blood T cell repertoires in COVID-19. Between the trimmed V and J ends, which lost 6 bases and 5 bases, there was a span of 22 bases. From germline, CDR1 is ENHRY and CDR2 SYGVKD. The CDR3 contains 16 residues. The repertoire was sequenced with immunoSEQ multiplex PCR; TCRdb's copy has only in-frame clones and lacks some. The sample has over 300,000 clones; roughly 86% are singletons. The sequence was obtained from a woman in her forties or fifties with acute or convalescent COVID-19. This chain joins TRBV10-3 and TRBJ1-2; D is undetermined. Sample: peripheral blood. The CDR3 DNA sequence: TGTGCCATCAGGGATGCCAGCGGGTCTCATGATTATGGCTACACCTTC. Its protein product is CAIRDASGSHDYGYTF.